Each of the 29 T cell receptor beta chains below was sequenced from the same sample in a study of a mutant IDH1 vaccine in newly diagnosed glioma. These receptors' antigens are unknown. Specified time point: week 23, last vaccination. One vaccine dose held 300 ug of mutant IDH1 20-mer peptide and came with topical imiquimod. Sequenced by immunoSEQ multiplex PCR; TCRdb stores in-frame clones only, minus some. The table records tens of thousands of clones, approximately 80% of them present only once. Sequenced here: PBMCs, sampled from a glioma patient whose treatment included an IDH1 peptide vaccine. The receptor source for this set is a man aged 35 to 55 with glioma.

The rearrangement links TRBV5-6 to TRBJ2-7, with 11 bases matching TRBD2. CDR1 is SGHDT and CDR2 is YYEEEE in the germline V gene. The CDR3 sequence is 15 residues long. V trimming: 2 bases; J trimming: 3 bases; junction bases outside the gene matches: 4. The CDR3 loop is CASSFGLAGNYEQYF. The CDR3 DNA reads TGTGCCAGCAGCTTCGGACTAGCGGGCAACTACGAGCAGTACTTC.

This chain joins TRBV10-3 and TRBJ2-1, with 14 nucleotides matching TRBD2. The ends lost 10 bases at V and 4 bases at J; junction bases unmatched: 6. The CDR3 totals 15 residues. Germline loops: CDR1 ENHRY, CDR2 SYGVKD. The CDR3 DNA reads TGTGCCACCGGGACTAGCGGGGGCTTTTACAATGAGCAGTTCTTC. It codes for CATGTSGGFYNEQFF.

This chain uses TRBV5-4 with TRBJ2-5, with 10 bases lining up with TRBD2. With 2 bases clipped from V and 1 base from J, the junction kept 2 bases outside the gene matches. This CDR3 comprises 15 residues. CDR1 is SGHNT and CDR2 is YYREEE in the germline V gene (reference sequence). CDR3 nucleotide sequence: TGTGCCAGCAGCTTAGAGCGGGGGGGCCAAGAGACCCAGTACTTC. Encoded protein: CASSLERGGQETQYF. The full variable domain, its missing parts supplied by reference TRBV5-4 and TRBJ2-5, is ETGVTQSPTHLIKTRGQQVTLRCSSQSGHNTVSWYQQALGQGPQFIFQYYREEENGRGNFPPRFSGLQFPNYSSELNVNALELDDSALYLCASSLERGGQETQYFGPGTRLLVL.

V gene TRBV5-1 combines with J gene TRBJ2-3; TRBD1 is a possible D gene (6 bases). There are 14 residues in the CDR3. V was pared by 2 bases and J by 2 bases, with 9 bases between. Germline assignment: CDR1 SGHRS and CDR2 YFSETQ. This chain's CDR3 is CASSFGQYTDTQYF. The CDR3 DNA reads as TGCGCCAGCAGCTTCGGACAGTACACAGATACGCAGTATTTT.

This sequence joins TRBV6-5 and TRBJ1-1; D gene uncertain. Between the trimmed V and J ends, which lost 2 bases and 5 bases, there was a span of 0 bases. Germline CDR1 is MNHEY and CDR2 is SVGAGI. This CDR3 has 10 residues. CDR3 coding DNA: TGTGCCAGCAGTTACACTGAAGCTTTCTTT. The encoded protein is CASSYTEAFF.

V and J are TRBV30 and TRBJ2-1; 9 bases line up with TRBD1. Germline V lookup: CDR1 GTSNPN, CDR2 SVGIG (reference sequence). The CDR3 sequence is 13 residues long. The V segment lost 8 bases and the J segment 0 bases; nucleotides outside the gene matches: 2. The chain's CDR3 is CAGQGSSYNEQFF. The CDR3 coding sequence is TGTGCCGGACAGGGGAGCTCCTACAATGAGCAGTTCTTC.

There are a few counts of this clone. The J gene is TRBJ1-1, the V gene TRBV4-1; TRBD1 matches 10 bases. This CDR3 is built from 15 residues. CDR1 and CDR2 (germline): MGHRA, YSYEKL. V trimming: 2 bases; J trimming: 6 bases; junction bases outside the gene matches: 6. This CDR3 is CASSQPGQGRSEAFF. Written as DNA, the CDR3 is TGCGCCAGCAGCCAACCGGGACAGGGGAGGTCTGAAGCTTTCTTT.

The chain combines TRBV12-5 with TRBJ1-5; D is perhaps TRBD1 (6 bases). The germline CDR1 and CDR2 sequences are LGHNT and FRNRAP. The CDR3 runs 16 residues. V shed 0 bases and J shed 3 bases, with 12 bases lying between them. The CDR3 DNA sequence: TGTGCTAGTGGTTTGGTACAGGGAGGGCCCAATCAGCCCCAGCATTTT. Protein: CASGLVQGGPNQPQHF.

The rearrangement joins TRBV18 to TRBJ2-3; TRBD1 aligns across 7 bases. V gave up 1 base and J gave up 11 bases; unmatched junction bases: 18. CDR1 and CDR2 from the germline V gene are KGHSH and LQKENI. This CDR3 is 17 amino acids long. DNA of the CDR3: TGTGCCAGCTCACCACGAGATGGGACAGAACTCACGACGGGGCAGTATTTT. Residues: CASSPRDGTELTTGQYF. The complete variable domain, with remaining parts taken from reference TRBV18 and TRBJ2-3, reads NAGVMQNPRHLVRRRGQEARLRCSPMKGHSHVYWYRQLPEEGLKFMVYLQKENIIDESGMPKERFSAEFPKEGPSILRIQQVVRGDSAAYFCASSPRDGTELTTGQYFGPGTRLTVL.

The CDR3 nucleotides are TGCGCCAGCAGCCAAGAGGAGCTAGCGGGAGGGCCCCATGAGCAGTTCTTC. It specifies CASSQEELAGGPHEQFF. The rearrangement joins TRBV4-1 to TRBJ2-1; 12 bases agree with TRBD2. The trim removed 0 bases at V and 8 bases at J, leaving 8 bases unmatched. The CDR3 is 17 amino acids. Germline CDR1 is MGHRA and CDR2 is YSYEKL.

Written as DNA, the CDR3 is TGTGCCAGCAGTGACTCCGACAGGGTGGGGGGTGGCTACACCTTC. The encoded protein is CASSDSDRVGGGYTF. V gene TRBV6-4 combines with J gene TRBJ1-2; 7 bases agree with TRBD1. This CDR3 has 15 residues. Germline V CDR1 and CDR2: MRHNA, SNTAGT. With 0 bases clipped from V and 7 bases from J, the junction kept 8 bases outside the gene matches.

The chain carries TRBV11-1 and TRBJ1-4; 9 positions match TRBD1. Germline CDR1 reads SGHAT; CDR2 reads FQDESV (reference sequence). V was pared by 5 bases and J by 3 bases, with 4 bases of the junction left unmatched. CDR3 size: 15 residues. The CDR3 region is CASSPRQGANEKLFF. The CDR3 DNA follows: TGTGCCAGCAGCCCACGACAGGGGGCTAATGAAAAACTGTTTTTT.

The CDR3 is CASSNGGTGKNEQYF. The CDR3, as DNA: TGTGCCAGCAGCAACGGGGGGACAGGGAAGAACGAGCAGTACTTC. This chain connects TRBV5-4 to TRBJ2-7, with 9 bases fitting TRBD1. From germline, CDR1 is SGHNT and CDR2 YYREEE (reference sequence). J was trimmed by 5 bases and V by 4 bases; bases with no gene match: 10. The CDR3 spans 15 residues.

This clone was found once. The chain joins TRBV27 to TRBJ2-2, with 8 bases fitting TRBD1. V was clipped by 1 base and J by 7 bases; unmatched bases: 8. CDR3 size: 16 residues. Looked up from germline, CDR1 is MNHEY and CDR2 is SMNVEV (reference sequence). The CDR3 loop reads CASSLFAGGAVGELFF. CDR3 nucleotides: TGTGCCAGCAGTTTATTCGCAGGGGGCGCGGTCGGGGAGCTGTTTTTT.

DNA for the CDR3: TGTGCCAGCATCGAGACAGGGGGCGCGGAGACCCAGTACTTC. Translated, it gives CASIETGGAETQYF. The rearrangement uses TRBV7-2 and TRBJ2-5, with 10 bases matching TRBD1. The CDR3 runs to 14 residues. Germline assignment: CDR1 SGHTA and CDR2 FQGNSA. After removal of 7 bases from V and 5 bases from J, the junction contained 7 bases not matched to a gene.

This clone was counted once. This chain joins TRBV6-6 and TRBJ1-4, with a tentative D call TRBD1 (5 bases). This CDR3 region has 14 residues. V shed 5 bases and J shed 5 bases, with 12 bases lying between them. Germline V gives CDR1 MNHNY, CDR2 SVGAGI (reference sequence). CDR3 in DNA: TGTGCCAGCAGTGCGGGACGGAGGAATGAAAAACTGTTTTTT. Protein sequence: CASSAGRRNEKLFF.

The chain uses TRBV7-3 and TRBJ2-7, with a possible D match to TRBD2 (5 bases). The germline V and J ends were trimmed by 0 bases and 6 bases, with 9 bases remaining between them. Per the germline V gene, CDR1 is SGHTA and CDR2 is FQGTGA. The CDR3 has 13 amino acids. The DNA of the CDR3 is TGTGCCAGCAGCTTAACGACTACCAGCGAGCAGTACTTC. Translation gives CASSLTTTSEQYF.

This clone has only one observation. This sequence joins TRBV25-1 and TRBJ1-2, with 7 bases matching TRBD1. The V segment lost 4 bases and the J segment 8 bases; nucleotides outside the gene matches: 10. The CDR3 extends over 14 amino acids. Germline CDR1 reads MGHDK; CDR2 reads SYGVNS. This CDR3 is CASSGGQNLRGYTF. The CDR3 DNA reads TGTGCCAGCAGTGGGGGACAGAATCTTCGGGGCTACACCTTC.

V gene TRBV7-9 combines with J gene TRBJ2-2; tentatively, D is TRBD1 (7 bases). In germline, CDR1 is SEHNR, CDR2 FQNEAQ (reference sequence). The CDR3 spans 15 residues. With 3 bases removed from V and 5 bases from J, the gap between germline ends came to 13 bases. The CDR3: CASSFAGQLTGELFF. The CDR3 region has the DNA TGTGCCAGCAGCTTCGCGGGACAGCTAACCGGGGAGCTGTTTTTT. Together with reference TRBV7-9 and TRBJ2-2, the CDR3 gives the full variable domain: DTGVSQNPRHKITKRGQNVTFRCDPISEHNRLYWYRQTLGQGPEFLTYFQNEAQLEKSRLLSDRFSAERPKGSFSTLEIQRTEQGDSAMYLCASSFAGQLTGELFFGEGSRLTVL.

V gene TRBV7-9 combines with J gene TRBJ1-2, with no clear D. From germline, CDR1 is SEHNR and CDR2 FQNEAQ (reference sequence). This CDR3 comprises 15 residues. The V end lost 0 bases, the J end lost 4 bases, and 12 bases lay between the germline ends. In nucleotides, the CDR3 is TGTGCCAGCAGCTTAGCCCCCAGTTTTATCTATGGCTACACCTTC. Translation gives CASSLAPSFIYGYTF. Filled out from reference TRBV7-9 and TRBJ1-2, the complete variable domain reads DTGVSQNPRHKITKRGQNVTFRCDPISEHNRLYWYRQTLGQGPEFLTYFQNEAQLEKSRLLSDRFSAERPKGSFSTLEIQRTEQGDSAMYLCASSLAPSFIYGYTFGSGTRLTVV.

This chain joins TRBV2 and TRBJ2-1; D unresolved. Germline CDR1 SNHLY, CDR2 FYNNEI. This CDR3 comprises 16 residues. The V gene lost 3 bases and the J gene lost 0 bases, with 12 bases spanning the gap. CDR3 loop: CASSEPGRSSYNEQFF. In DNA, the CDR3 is TGTGCCAGCAGTGAGCCGGGTCGAAGCTCCTACAATGAGCAGTTCTTC.

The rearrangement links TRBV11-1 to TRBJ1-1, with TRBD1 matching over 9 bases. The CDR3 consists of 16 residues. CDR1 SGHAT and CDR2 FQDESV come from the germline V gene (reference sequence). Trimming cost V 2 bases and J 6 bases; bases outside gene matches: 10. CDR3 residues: CASSLRGTGLRSEAFF. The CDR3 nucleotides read TGTGCCAGCAGCTTAAGGGGGACAGGGTTACGTTCTGAAGCTTTCTTT. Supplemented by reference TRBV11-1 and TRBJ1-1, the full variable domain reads EAEVAQSPRYKITEKSQAVAFWCDPISGHATLYWYRQILGQGPELLVQFQDESVVDDSQLPKDRFSAERLKGVDSTLKIQPAELGDSAMYLCASSLRGTGLRSEAFFGQGTRLTVV.

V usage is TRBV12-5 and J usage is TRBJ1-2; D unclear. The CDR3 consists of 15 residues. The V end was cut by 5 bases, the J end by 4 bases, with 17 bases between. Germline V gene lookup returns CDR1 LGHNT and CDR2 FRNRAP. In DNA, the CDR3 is TGTGCTAGTGGTCATGGCCGTACCAGCGGCTATGGCTACACCTTC. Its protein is CASGHGRTSGYGYTF.

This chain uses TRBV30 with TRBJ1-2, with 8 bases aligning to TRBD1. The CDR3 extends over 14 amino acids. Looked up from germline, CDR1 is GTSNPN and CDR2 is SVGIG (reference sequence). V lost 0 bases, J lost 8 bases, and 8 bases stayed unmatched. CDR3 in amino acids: CAWSVQGGGAGYTF. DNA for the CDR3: TGTGCCTGGAGTGTACAGGGGGGCGGGGCCGGCTACACCTTC. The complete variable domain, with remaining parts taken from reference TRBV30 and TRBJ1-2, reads SQTIHQWPATLVQPVGSPLSLECTVEGTSNPNLYWYRQAAGRGLQLLFYSVGIGQISSEVPQNLSASRPQDRQFILSSKKLLLSDSGFYLCAWSVQGGGAGYTFGSGTRLTVV.

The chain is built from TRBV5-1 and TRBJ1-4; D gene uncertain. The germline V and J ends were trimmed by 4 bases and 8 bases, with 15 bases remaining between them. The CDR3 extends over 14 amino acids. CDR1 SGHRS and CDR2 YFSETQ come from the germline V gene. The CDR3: CASSVDRVWEKLFF. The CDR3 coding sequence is TGCGCCAGCAGCGTTGATAGGGTTTGGGAAAAACTGTTTTTT.

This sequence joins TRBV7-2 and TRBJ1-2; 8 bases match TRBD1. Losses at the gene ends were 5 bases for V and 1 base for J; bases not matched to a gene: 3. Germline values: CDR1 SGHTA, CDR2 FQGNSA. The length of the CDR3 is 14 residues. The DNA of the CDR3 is TGTGCCAGCAGCGGACAGGGCCTTAACTATGGCTACACCTTC. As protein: CASSGQGLNYGYTF.

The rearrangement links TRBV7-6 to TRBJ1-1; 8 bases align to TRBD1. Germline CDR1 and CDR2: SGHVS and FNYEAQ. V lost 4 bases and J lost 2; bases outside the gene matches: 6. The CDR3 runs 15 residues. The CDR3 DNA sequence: TGTGCCAGCAGCTCCGGACAGGGTAGAAACACTGAAGCTTTCTTT. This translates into CASSSGQGRNTEAFF.

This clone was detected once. CDR3 sequence (DNA): TGTGCCAGCAGTTTGGACGGATACGAGCAGTACTTC. Translating gives CASSLDGYEQYF. The chain joins TRBV28 to TRBJ2-7; D remains unclear. The germline V gene has CDR1 MDHEN and CDR2 SYDVKM. V lost 3 bases, J lost 4 bases, and 7 bases lay in between. The CDR3 is made up of 12 amino acids.

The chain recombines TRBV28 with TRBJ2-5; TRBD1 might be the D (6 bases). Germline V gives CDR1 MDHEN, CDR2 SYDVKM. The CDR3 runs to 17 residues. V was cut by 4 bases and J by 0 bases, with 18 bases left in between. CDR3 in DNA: TGTGCCAGCAGTTACTCAACAGGGAAAGAGTACCAAGAGACCCAGTACTTC. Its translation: CASSYSTGKEYQETQYF.